Shown below are 21 T cell receptor beta chains from a single sample sequenced in a study of radiotherapy plus CTLA-4 blockade in lung cancer. Method: immunoSEQ multiplex PCR; TCRdb's copy keeps in-frame clones and lacks some. This table has more than 65,000 clones, around 83% appearing once. Sequencing used peripheral blood, obtained from a patient treated with radiotherapy plus ipilimumab. Every receptor here comes from a human donor with non-small cell lung cancer who had stable disease on radiotherapy plus ipilimumab.

This chain uses TRBV27 with TRBJ1-1; D is unresolved. CDR3 length: 14 amino acids. Trimming took 9 bases from V and 0 from J, leaving 14 bases between them. Germline V gene data show CDR1 as MNHEY and CDR2 as SMNVEV (reference sequence). The DNA for the CDR3 is TGTGCCAGTGCCAAGGGCGTTATGAACACTGAAGCTTTCTTT. Encoded protein: CASAKGVMNTEAFF.

J is TRBJ2-4 and V is TRBV7-9; D gene unclear. Germline-derived CDR1 and CDR2 are SEHNR and FQNEAQ (reference sequence). The CDR3 totals 14 residues. V was clipped by 3 bases and J by 0 bases, with 6 bases between them. The CDR3 region has the DNA TGTGCCAGCAGCTTTACGGTAGCCAAAAACATTCAGTACTTC. This gives the protein CASSFTVAKNIQYF.

The rearrangement uses TRBV14 and TRBJ2-7, with 10 positions matching TRBD2. V gave up 3 bases and J gave up 4 bases; unmatched junction bases: 3. The germline CDR1 and CDR2 sequences are SGHDN and FVKESK. CDR3 length: 14 residues. The CDR3 loop reads CASSHLTSGYEQYF. The CDR3 DNA sequence: TGTGCCAGCAGCCACCTGACTAGCGGGTACGAGCAGTACTTC.

V gene TRBV7-3 combines with J gene TRBJ2-1; D unclear. The germline CDR1 and CDR2 sequences are SGHTA and FQGTGA. V lost 2 bases and J 9 bases, leaving 8 bases between the germline ends. CDR3 size: 12 residues. The CDR3 DNA reads TGTGCCAGCAGCTTATCTGCGACTGAGCAGTTCTTC. This sequence encodes CASSLSATEQFF.

This chain uses TRBV7-8 with TRBJ1-1; possible D gene TRBD1, 5 bases. The CDR3 has 14 amino acids. Germline assignment: CDR1 SGHVS and CDR2 FQNEAQ. V was shortened by 3 bases and J by 6 bases, with 14 bases between the two germline ends. Here the CDR3 DNA reads TGTGCCAGCAGCTTTACGAGCGGGGACGCTGAAGCTTTCTTT. As protein: CASSFTSGDAEAFF.

The chain couples TRBV6-5 to TRBJ2-1; D gene ambiguous. Germline CDR1 reads MNHEY; CDR2 reads SVGAGI. There are 11 residues in the CDR3. V was trimmed by 2 bases and J by 5 bases, leaving 1 base between them. This CDR3 is CASSYDNEQFF. Here the CDR3 DNA reads TGTGCCAGCAGTTACGACAATGAGCAGTTCTTC.

The chain uses TRBV7-8 and TRBJ2-1; 15 bases are shared with TRBD2. The J segment lost 7 bases and the V segment lost 5 bases, leaving 6 bases of the junction unmatched. Germline V gene lookup returns CDR1 SGHVS and CDR2 FQNEAQ. The CDR3 contains 16 residues. The CDR3 sequence is CASSGTGTSGGNEQFF. The CDR3 bases are TGTGCCAGCAGCGGTACCGGGACTAGCGGGGGGAATGAGCAGTTCTTC.

The sample holds a few counts of this clone. The V and J genes are TRBV6-5 and TRBJ1-2, with 9 bases fitting TRBD1. Germline-derived CDR1 and CDR2 are MNHEY and SVGAGI. J was trimmed by 7 bases and V by 5 bases; bases with no gene match: 5. CDR3 length: 13 amino acids. CDR3 region: CASSRTGEGGYTF. In nucleotides, the CDR3 is TGTGCCAGCAGTAGGACAGGGGAAGGTGGCTACACCTTC.

The chain joins TRBV19 to TRBJ2-5; 8 nucleotides align to TRBD2. V lost 1 base, J lost 1 base, and 2 bases stayed unmatched. Germline lookup yields CDR1 LNHDA and CDR2 SQIVND (reference sequence). The CDR3 is made up of 15 amino acids. CDR3 loop: CASSIVTSGQETQYF. CDR3 nucleotides: TGTGCCAGTAGTATAGTAACTAGCGGCCAAGAGACCCAGTACTTC.

Relative to its sample, this clone is medium-sized (0.01 to 0.1%). The chain recombines TRBV19 with TRBJ2-1; 12 bases line up with TRBD2. The junction had 3 bases not matched to a gene; V was cut back by 0 bases and J by 9 bases. The CDR3 loop spans 15 amino acids. Germline values: CDR1 LNHDA, CDR2 SQIVND (reference sequence). The CDR3: CASSIEASGRGEQFF. The CDR3 DNA follows: TGTGCCAGTAGTATAGAGGCTAGCGGGAGGGGTGAGCAGTTCTTC. Variable domain in full (rest from reference TRBV19 and TRBJ2-1): DGGITQSPKYLFRKEGQNVTLSCEQNLNHDAMYWYRQDPGQGLRLIYYSQIVNDFQKGDIAEGYSVSREKKESFPLTVTSAQKNPTAFYLCASSIEASGRGEQFFGPGTRLTVL.

The V gene is TRBV30, the J gene TRBJ2-3; the match to TRBD1 covers 7 bases. The CDR3 contains 14 residues. The germline gives CDR1 GTSNPN, CDR2 SVGIG (reference sequence). Trimming took 4 bases from V and 7 from J; bases not matched to a gene: 11. The CDR3: CAWNQQGVIHTQYF. CDR3 sequence (DNA): TGTGCCTGGAACCAGCAGGGGGTCATTCATACGCAGTATTTT.

The J gene is TRBJ2-6, the V gene TRBV6-1, with 7 bases aligning to TRBD1. Looked up from germline, CDR1 is MNHNS and CDR2 is SASEGT. There are 18 residues in the CDR3. The trim removed 2 bases at V and 0 bases at J, leaving 7 bases unmatched. CDR3 in DNA: TGTGCCAGCAGTGAATTCCTAGGGGGCAGCTCTGGGGCCAACGTCCTGACTTTC. It codes for CASSEFLGGSSGANVLTF.

CDR3 nucleotide sequence: TGTGCCAGCAGTTACAACCCCCCGAGGGAAAATGAAAAACTGTTTTTT. This codes for CASSYNPPRENEKLFF. V gene TRBV6-5 combines with J gene TRBJ1-4; no firm D call. V lost 2 bases and J lost 5, with 15 bases in between. The CDR3 runs to 16 residues. CDR1 is MNHEY, CDR2 SVGAGI, per germline.

The chain recombines TRBV27 with TRBJ1-5; no reliable D call. This CDR3 comprises 12 residues. Looked up from germline, CDR1 is MNHEY and CDR2 is SMNVEV (reference sequence). The CDR3 coding sequence is TGTGTTCGTGCGGGTGCTAATCAGCCCCAGCATTTT. This translates into CVRAGANQPQHF.

Note on this clone: This specimen includes other DNA sequences encoding the same CDR3. V and J are TRBV4-1 and TRBJ2-2; D unresolved. V dropped 1 base and J dropped 2 bases, with 11 bases sitting between them. Germline CDR1 and CDR2: MGHRA and YSYEKL. This CDR3 spans 16 amino acids. The CDR3 nucleotides are TGCGCCAGCAGCCAAGCTTCCGGACCAAACACCGGGGAGCTGTTTTTT. It codes for CASSQASGPNTGELFF.

Comment on this clone: An end of the junction differs from the germline gene, which may be a read error. DNA of the CDR3: TGTGCCAGCAGCCAAGAGACAGGCACTAACTATGGCTACACCTTC. Residues: CASSQETGTNYGYTF. This chain links TRBV4-1 with TRBJ1-2, with a tentative D call TRBD1 (6 bases). The CDR3 sequence is 15 residues long. Germline CDR1 reads MGHRA; CDR2 reads YSYEKL.

V and J are TRBV6-5 and TRBJ2-2; TRBD1 matches 9 bases. J gave up 1 base and V 6 bases, and 3 bases lay outside the gene matches. Germline values: CDR1 MNHEY, CDR2 SVGAGI. The CDR3 runs to 15 residues. CDR3 DNA sequence: TGTGCCAGCAGCCGACAGGGGGTGAACACCGGGGAGCTGTTTTTT. Protein sequence: CASSRQGVNTGELFF.

The chain has TRBV9 and TRBJ2-7; 9 positions agree with TRBD1. The ends lost 4 bases at V and 7 bases at J; junction bases unmatched: 9. From germline, CDR1 is SGDLS and CDR2 YYNGEE. The CDR3 loop spans 14 amino acids. This CDR3 is CASSKGQGTGEQYF. The CDR3 DNA reads TGTGCCAGCAGCAAGGGACAGGGTACGGGGGAGCAGTACTTC.

V and J are TRBV5-6 and TRBJ1-6; D is perhaps TRBD1 (6 bases). CDR1 is SGHDT, CDR2 YYEEEE, per germline. V was shortened by 3 bases and J by 8 bases, with 15 bases between the two germline ends. The CDR3 loop spans 15 amino acids. The CDR3 spells CASSSAGGQHSPLHF. The CDR3 DNA follows: TGTGCCAGCAGCTCCGCGGGCGGACAGCATTCACCCCTCCACTTT.

The V call is TRBV23-1, the J call TRBJ1-4; 9 bases agree with TRBD1. TRBV23-1 is reported as an ORF; its role is uncertain. Losses at the gene ends were 4 bases for V and 5 bases for J; bases not matched to a gene: 14. The CDR3 consists of 18 residues. CDR3 DNA: TGCGCCAGCAGTCCGCTAAATCTCCGGGACAGGGTCAATGAAAAACTGTTTTTT. This codes for CASSPLNLRDRVNEKLFF.

The genes are TRBV10-2 and TRBJ2-1, with 9 bases fitting TRBD2. CDR3 length: 16 residues. J gave up 0 bases and V 4 bases, and 4 bases lay outside the gene matches. Germline CDR1 and CDR2: WSHSY and SAAADI. CDR3 DNA: TGCGCCAGCAGTGGCCATAGCGGGAGCTCCTACAATGAGCAGTTCTTC. It specifies CASSGHSGSSYNEQFF.